The T cell receptor beta chain described here comes from a study of cytomegalovirus exposure and HLA in healthy donors. Regarding the study as a whole: It was approximately 170 TCR beta chains that were listed as cytomegalovirus-associated. Rarity characterized most TCR sequences, yet some public TCRs appeared in many donors.

In the case of this clone: Its matching antigen is unknown.

The V segment lost 2 bases and the J segment 3 bases; nucleotides outside the gene matches: 4. Germline V gene sequence: CDR1 SGHNT, CDR2 YENEEA. The CDR3 length is 14 residues. Clones were sequenced by immunoSEQ multiplex PCR, and TCRdb holds only the in-frame ones, with some missing. Of about 66,000 clones detected, approximately 97% appear once; the ten largest clones hold about 1.5%. An approximately 130-subject validation cohort, separate from the roughly 670-subject first cohort, supplied the donors. This receptor was identified in a woman between 18 and 29 years old in good health and CMV-seropositive. The chain carries TRBV11-3 and TRBJ2-7, with 7 bases aligning to TRBD2. The sample taken for sequencing was PBMCs. DNA for the CDR3: TGTGCCAGCAGCTTATTGGGCGGGAGCTACGAGCAGTACTTC. It encodes CASSLLGGSYEQYF.